The rows below give T cell receptor beta chains drawn from one sample of a study of cytotoxic CD8 clonotypes in ibrutinib-treated CLL. Clones were sequenced by immunoSEQ multiplex PCR, and TCRdb holds only the in-frame ones, with some missing. The repertoire holds more than 85,000 clones, about 78% seen once, with under 35% in the top ten. This material consisted of PBMCs, taken after 12 months of ibrutinib treatment. These receptor sequences come from a human donor with chronic lymphocytic leukemia. The CDR3 runs from the conserved cysteine through the conserved F or W. A D gene is named only where the DNA matches it firmly. Some rows have no size entry. The others give once, few or many, or a class for an expanded clone.

V,size,D,J,CDR3,DNA
TRBV7-2,-,-,TRBJ1-2,CASSFGPDLFSNGYTF,TGTGCCAGCAGCTTCGGACCAGACCTTTTTAGTAATGGCTACACCTTC
TRBV5-4,-,TRBD1,TRBJ1-2,CASSGTGQGPNGYTF,TGTGCCAGCAGCGGCACAGGACAGGGCCCGAATGGCTACACCTTC
TRBV7-9,-,-,TRBJ1-2,CASSPSGGDYGYTF,TGTGCCAGCAGCCCCTCCGGGGGTGACTATGGCTACACCTTC
TRBV7-2,-,-,TRBJ2-5,CASSRENFGGETQYF,TGTGCCAGCAGCCGCGAGAACTTCGGAGGGGAGACCCAGTACTTC
TRBV5-4,-,TRBD1,TRBJ1-2,CASSLGGQGMNYGYTF,TGTGCCAGCAGCTTGGGGGGACAGGGGATGAACTATGGCTACACCTTC
TRBV2,-,-,TRBJ1-2,CASSEAGAYNYGYTF,TGTGCCAGCAGTGAAGCCGGGGCCTATAACTATGGCTACACCTTC
TRBV30,few,-,TRBJ2-1,CAWSRASSYNEQFF,TGTGCCTGGAGTAGGGCCAGCTCCTACAATGAGCAGTTCTTC
TRBV7-9,-,TRBD1,TRBJ2-7,CASSLLGGADEQYF,TGTGCCAGCAGCTTGTTAGGGGGCGCAGACGAGCAGTACTTC
TRBV30,-,TRBD1,TRBJ1-2,CAWSVLVRGRGYGYTF,TGTGCCTGGAGTGTACTTGTAAGGGGGCGCGGCTATGGCTACACCTTC
TRBV11-3,-,-,TRBJ1-1,CASSATVNTEAFF,TGTGCCAGCAGCGCGACAGTGAACACTGAAGCTTTCTTT
TRBV5-1,-,TRBD2,TRBJ2-5,CASSVRLAETQYF,TGCGCCAGCAGCGTTAGACTAGCTGAGACCCAGTACTTC
TRBV5-4,-,TRBD2,TRBJ2-7,CASSQGTSAAYEQYF,TGTGCCAGCAGCCAAGGGACTAGCGCTGCCTACGAGCAGTACTTC
TRBV7-2,-,-,TRBJ1-3,CASSLTRGGNTIYF,TGTGCCAGCAGCTTAACCAGGGGAGGAAACACCATATATTTT
TRBV5-1,-,-,TRBJ1-3,CASRESSSGNTIYF,TGCGCCAGCAGAGAGTCGAGCTCTGGAAACACCATATATTTT
TRBV28,-,-,TRBJ1-5,CASSPTASRQPQHF,TGTGCCAGCAGTCCTACCGCCTCGAGGCAGCCCCAGCATTTT
TRBV10-3,-,-,TRBJ2-2,CAIRGPSGTGELFF,TGTGCCATCAGAGGCCCCTCGGGCACCGGGGAGCTGTTTTTT
TRBV5-1,-,TRBD1,TRBJ1-1,CASSLDRGAEAFF,TGCGCCAGCAGCTTGGACAGGGGGGCTGAAGCTTTCTTT
TRBV7-3,-,-,TRBJ2-2,CASSSALKTTLPPGELFF,TGTGCCAGCAGCTCAGCCCTCAAAACCACCCTCCCCCCCGGGGAGCTGTTTTTT
TRBV7-3,-,-,TRBJ2-2,CASSPGHNTGELFF,TGTGCCAGCAGCCCGGGACACAACACCGGGGAGCTGTTTTTT
TRBV25-1,few,-,TRBJ1-4,CASSVPWTLINEKLFF,TGTGCCAGCAGTGTCCCTTGGACCCTAATAAATGAAAAACTGTTTTTT
TRBV4-3,-,TRBD2,TRBJ2-3,CASSPGLAADTQYF,TGCGCCAGCAGCCCAGGCCTAGCGGCGGATACGCAGTATTTT